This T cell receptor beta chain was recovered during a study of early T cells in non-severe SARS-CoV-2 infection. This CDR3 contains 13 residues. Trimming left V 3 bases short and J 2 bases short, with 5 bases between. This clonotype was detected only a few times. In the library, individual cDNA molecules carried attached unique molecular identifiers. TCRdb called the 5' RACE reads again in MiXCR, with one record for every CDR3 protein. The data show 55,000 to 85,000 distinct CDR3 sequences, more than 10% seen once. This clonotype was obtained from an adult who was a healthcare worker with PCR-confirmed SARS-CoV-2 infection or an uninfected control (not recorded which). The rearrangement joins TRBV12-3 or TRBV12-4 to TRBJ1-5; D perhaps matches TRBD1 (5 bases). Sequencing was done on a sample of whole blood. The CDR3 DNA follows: TGTGCCAGCAGTTTCAGGGGCAATCAGCCCCAGCATTTT. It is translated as CASSFRGNQPQHF.